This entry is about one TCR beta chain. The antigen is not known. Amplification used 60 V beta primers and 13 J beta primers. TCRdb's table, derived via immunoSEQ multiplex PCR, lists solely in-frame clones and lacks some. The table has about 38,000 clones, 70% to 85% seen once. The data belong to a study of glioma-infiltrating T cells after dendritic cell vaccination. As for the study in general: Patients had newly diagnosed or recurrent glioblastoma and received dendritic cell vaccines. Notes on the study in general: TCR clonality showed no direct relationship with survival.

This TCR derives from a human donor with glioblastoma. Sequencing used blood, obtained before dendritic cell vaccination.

As DNA, the CDR3 is TGCAGCGCCCGACAGGGGCCGGGGGGCTACACCTTC. Protein sequence: CSARQGPGGYTF. This sequence joins TRBV29-1 and TRBJ1-2, with TRBD1 identical over 8 bases. V was pared by 7 bases and J by 8 bases, with 9 bases of the junction left unmatched. This CDR3 is 12 amino acids long. The germline V gene encodes CDR1 SQVTM and CDR2 ANQGSEA.